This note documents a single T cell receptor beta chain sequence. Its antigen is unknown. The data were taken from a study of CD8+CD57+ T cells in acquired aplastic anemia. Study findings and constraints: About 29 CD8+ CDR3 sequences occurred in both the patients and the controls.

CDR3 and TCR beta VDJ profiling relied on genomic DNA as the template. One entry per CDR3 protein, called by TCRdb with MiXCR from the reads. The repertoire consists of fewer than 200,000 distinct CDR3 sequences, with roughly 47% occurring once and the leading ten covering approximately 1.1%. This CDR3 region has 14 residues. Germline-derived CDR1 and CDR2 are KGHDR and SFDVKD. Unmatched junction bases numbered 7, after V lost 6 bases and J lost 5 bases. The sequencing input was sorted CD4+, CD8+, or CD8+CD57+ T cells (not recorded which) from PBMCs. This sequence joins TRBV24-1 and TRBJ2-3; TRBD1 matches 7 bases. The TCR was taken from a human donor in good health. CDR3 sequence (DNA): TGTGCCACCAGTCCCGGGACAGAGATAGATACGCAGTATTTT. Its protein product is CATSPGTEIDTQYF.